What follows are 14 T cell receptor beta chains derived from one specimen sequenced in a study of shared clonotypes between healthy human individuals. Repertoires were generated with immunoSEQ multiplex PCR, while TCRdb's copy carries only in-frame clones and drops some. The table lists just over 2,000,000 clones, around 96% of them singletons. Naive CD8 cells lacked CD45RO and underwent positive selection for CCR7, leaving out terminally differentiated effector memory CD45RA+ cells. The sample consisted of naive CD8+ T cells sorted from blood. These receptors came from a man aged 18-30 years in good health.

CDR3 region: CASSPSVGEWNTEAFF. CDR3 sequence (DNA): TGTGCCAGCAGTCCCTCGGTGGGGGAGTGGAACACTGAAGCTTTCTTT. The chain has TRBV27 and TRBJ1-1; TRBD1 might be the D (5 bases). This CDR3 has 16 residues. Trimming took off 5 bases at V and 1 base at J, with 17 bases between the two ends. In germline, CDR1 is MNHEY, CDR2 SMNVEV (reference sequence).

The chain carries TRBV7-2 and TRBJ2-7, with 7 bases that match TRBD1. There are 15 residues in the CDR3. Trimming at V came to 1 base and at J to 6 bases, leaving 9 bases not matched to a gene. The germline V gene has CDR1 SGHTA and CDR2 FQGNSA. The DNA of the CDR3 is TGTGCCAGCAGCTTAGGGCAGGGGGTGCTGGCCGAGCAGTACTTC. It yields the protein CASSLGQGVLAEQYF.

The chain joins TRBV11-2 to TRBJ2-1; D might be TRBD2 (5 bases). CDR3 size: 15 residues. CDR1 is SGHAT and CDR2 is FQNNGV in the germline V gene. The V end was cut by 1 base, the J end by 8 bases, with 15 bases between. The CDR3 DNA is TGTGCCAGCAGCTTAGGTCTAGCCATTAGGGATGAGCAGTTCTTC. This codes for CASSLGLAIRDEQFF.

The chain recombines TRBV4-3 with TRBJ2-3; 10 nucleotides agree with TRBD2. From germline, CDR1 is LGHNA and CDR2 YSLEER. This CDR3 has 18 amino acids. The J segment lost 3 bases and the V segment lost 0 bases, leaving 9 bases of the junction unmatched. The CDR3 DNA sequence: TGCGCCAGCAGCCAAGATTGGGTAGCGGGAGGTAGGACAGATACGCAGTATTTT. Residues: CASSQDWVAGGRTDTQYF.

The rearrangement uses TRBV6-5 and TRBJ1-1; D remains ambiguous. The V gene lost 6 bases and the J gene lost 4 bases, with 18 bases spanning the gap. The germline V gene has CDR1 MNHEY and CDR2 SVGAGI. The CDR3 covers 15 residues. The CDR3 protein is CASSGGMVAGTEAFF. In DNA, the CDR3 is TGTGCCAGCAGCGGTGGAATGGTTGCTGGCACTGAAGCTTTCTTT.

This clone has only one observation. V gene TRBV27 combines with J gene TRBJ2-1; D gene unclear. Germline V gene data show CDR1 as MNHEY and CDR2 as SMNVEV (reference sequence). The CDR3 totals 15 residues. Trimming cost V 6 bases and J 7 bases, with 19 bases left between them. In DNA form, the CDR3 reads TGTGCCAGCAGCCAGACTCTCTGGGCCAGGAATGAGCAGTTCTTC. It codes for CASSQTLWARNEQFF.

The chain links TRBV29-1 to TRBJ2-3; D gene ambiguous. The germline CDR1 and CDR2 sequences are SQVTM and ANQGSEA. The CDR3 is 12 amino acids. The ends were cut back, 4 bases at V and 6 bases at J, with 11 bases in the middle. CDR3 amino acids: CSVGRRWDTQYF. Here the CDR3 DNA reads TGCAGCGTTGGACGGCGGTGGGATACGCAGTATTTT.

This chain connects TRBV7-8 to TRBJ2-1; 11 bases agree with TRBD2. Germline assignment: CDR1 SGHVS and CDR2 FQNEAQ. J lost 5 bases, V lost 0 bases, and 9 bases had no gene match. CDR3 length equals 18 residues. The CDR3 here is CASSLALAGGPIDNEQFF. CDR3 bases: TGTGCCAGCAGCTTAGCTTTAGCGGGAGGGCCAATCGACAATGAGCAGTTCTTC.

For this clone: A far larger clone is only one base removed, so a read error is likely. This CDR3 is also generated by other DNA sequences in the sample. This chain uses TRBV13 with TRBJ2-7; tentatively, D is TRBD1 (5 bases). This CDR3 spans 15 amino acids. The germline V and J ends were trimmed by 4 bases and 3 bases, with 16 bases remaining between them. CDR1 PRHDT and CDR2 FYEKMQ come from the germline V gene (reference sequence). The CDR3 DNA reads as TGTGCCAGCAGCTCCGAAGGACAAGACAACTACGAGCAGTACTTC. Translating gives CASSSEGQDNYEQYF.

CDR3 in DNA: TGTGCCAGCACCCTTCAAGATCCCTACAATGAGCAGTTCTTC. This codes for CASTLQDPYNEQFF. The chain combines TRBV7-9 with TRBJ2-1; no firm D call. Germline loops: CDR1 SEHNR, CDR2 FQNEAQ (reference sequence). This CDR3 has 14 amino acids. V dropped 7 bases and J dropped 2 bases, with 12 bases sitting between them.

This clone was counted a single time. The rearrangement links TRBV5-4 to TRBJ2-3, with no clear D. Between the trimmed V and J ends, which lost 0 bases and 3 bases, there was a span of 11 bases. CDR3 length: 15 amino acids. CDR1 SGHNT and CDR2 YYREEE come from the germline V gene (reference sequence). CDR3 in DNA: TGTGCCAGCAGCTTGGGTGGAGCGATTACAGATACGCAGTATTTT. It codes for CASSLGGAITDTQYF.

This clone was observed a few times. The same CDR3 is also encoded by other DNA sequences in this sample. The J gene is TRBJ2-7, the V gene TRBV13; possible D gene TRBD1, 6 bases. Trimming shortened V by 0 bases and J by 3 bases, and 6 bases separated the two germline ends. The CDR3 has 13 residues. Per germline, CDR1 PRHDT and CDR2 FYEKMQ (reference sequence). CDR3 DNA: TGTGCCAGCAGCTTAGGCAGGGGCTACGAGCAGTACTTC. Translated: CASSLGRGYEQYF.

The chain recombines TRBV13 with TRBJ2-6; possible D gene TRBD2, 5 bases. Per the germline V gene, CDR1 is PRHDT and CDR2 is FYEKMQ (reference sequence). Between the trimmed V and J ends, which lost 2 bases and 4 bases, there was a span of 12 bases. The CDR3 runs 16 residues. CDR3 in amino acids: CASSLTAGSGANVLTF. DNA for the CDR3: TGTGCCAGCAGCTTAACGGCGGGCTCAGGGGCCAACGTCCTGACTTTC.

The chain is built from TRBV12-1 and TRBJ2-3; TRBD1 was called by the table and not checked on the DNA. TRBV12-1 is annotated as a pseudogene. This CDR3 has 16 residues. The CDR3 region has the DNA TGTGCCAGCAGCACCCCGGGACACCCGCGCACAGATACGCAGTATTTT. Protein sequence: CASSTPGHPRTDTQYF.